The entry that follows covers one TCR beta chain sequence. Its antigen is unknown. The beta constant-region primer was an equimolar mix of two oligonucleotides covering TRBC1 and TRBC2. Nested alpha and beta constant-region primers with the SP2 primer drove four PCR rounds on ligated cDNA. Via MiXCR, TCRdb re-called the UMI-ligation and nested PCR reads, giving one row per CDR3 protein. The sample includes about 120,000 distinct CDR3 sequences, roughly 36% of them seen just once. Trimming took 0 bases from V and 2 from J, leaving 9 bases between them. CDR3 length: 14 amino acids. Germline values: CDR1 SGHRS, CDR2 YFSETQ. The data stem from a study of naive and memory T cell subsets. Study-level results: Clonotypes are single alpha or beta chains, not paired receptors. No ground truth validated the naive and memory repertoire findings.

Sequenced: central memory CD4+ T cells from blood. The sequence came from a human donor in good health. J is TRBJ2-7 and V is TRBV5-1; D unresolved. CDR3 nucleotide sequence: TGCGCCAGCAGCTTGGTGGCAGACACCTACGAGCAGTACTTC. It codes for CASSLVADTYEQYF.